The 6 T cell receptor beta chains below all came from one sample that was sequenced in a study of neurological immune-mediated disorders. TCRdb called the 5' RACE reads again in MiXCR, with one record for every CDR3 protein. In the table there are about 35,000 distinct CDR3 sequences, 3.5% to 4% of which are singletons. The material sequenced was PBMCs. Receptors were obtained from a man aged 30-40 years with multiple sclerosis.

This clonotype was seen at least ten times. The chain recombines TRBV7-2 with TRBJ1-1; perhaps TRBD1 as D (6 bases). Germline CDR1 is SGHTA and CDR2 is FQGNSA. V lost 0 bases and J 7 bases, leaving 12 bases between the germline ends. The CDR3 has 14 amino acids. CDR3 nucleotide sequence: TGTGCCAGCAGCTTAGCTCCCCTACAGGGTGAAGCTTTCTTT. Protein sequence: CASSLAPLQGEAFF.

This clonotype was counted at least ten times. This chain connects TRBV27 to TRBJ2-5, with D tentatively TRBD1 (5 bases). V lost 4 bases and J lost 9, with 15 bases in between. This CDR3 comprises 13 residues. The germline V gene encodes CDR1 MNHEY and CDR2 SMNVEV (reference sequence). The CDR3 loop reads CASSSTGRRAQYF. CDR3 bases: TGTGCCAGCAGTTCTACAGGACGCCGGGCCCAGTACTTC.

This clonotype occurred a few times. A read error may explain this, as a much larger clone is one base away. V usage is TRBV5-1 and J usage is TRBJ2-7; 7 bases are a match to TRBD1. This CDR3 has 14 amino acids. CDR1 and CDR2 from the germline V gene are SGHRS and YFSETQ. J gave up 5 bases and V 3 bases, and 8 bases lay outside the gene matches. For the CDR3, the DNA is TGCGCCAGCAGCTCCGTAGGGGGCAAGGACGAGCAGTACTTC. It yields the protein CASSSVGGKDEQYF.

Ten or more counts support this clonotype. The chain couples TRBV6-6 to TRBJ2-1, with TRBD2 matching 10 bases. Losses at the gene ends were 6 bases for V and 8 bases for J; bases not matched to a gene: 13. This CDR3 is 16 amino acids long. Germline loops: CDR1 MNHNY, CDR2 SVGAGI (reference sequence). The CDR3 reads CASRGAIAGGLDEQFF. CDR3 nucleotides: TGTGCCAGCAGGGGCGCGATAGCGGGGGGTTTGGATGAGCAGTTCTTC.

This clonotype was picked up many times. This chain connects TRBV18 to TRBJ1-1; 7 bases are shared with TRBD1. CDR3 length: 14 residues. With 3 bases clipped from V and 7 bases from J, the junction kept 8 bases outside the gene matches. CDR1 is KGHSH and CDR2 is LQKENI in the germline V gene. The DNA of the CDR3 is TGTGCCAGCTCACCTCGACAGGGTGCGAGTGAAGCTTTCTTT. Amino acids: CASSPRQGASEAFF.

This clonotype has a count of ten or more. The chain recombines TRBV27 with TRBJ1-2; no firm D call. The CDR3 has 13 residues. Germline V gene sequence: CDR1 MNHEY, CDR2 SMNVEV (reference sequence). V dropped 3 bases and J dropped 3 bases, with 8 bases sitting between them. CDR3 coding DNA: TGTGCCAGCAGTTTCGGGGAGGACTATGGCTACACCTTC. This codes for CASSFGEDYGYTF.